This TCR beta chain was recorded in a study of shared clonotypes between healthy human individuals (dated by TCRdb to 2018 to 2021). With respect to the entire study: The cohort comprised two women and a few men aged 18 to 49 years. For each donor, CD4 naive and CD4 memory were each given three plates, CD8 naive was given two plates, and CD8 memory was given one plate. Blood TCR repertoires of about five healthy adults were deeply sequenced to estimate repertoire size and the extent of clonotype sharing between individuals. Libraries were prepared and TCR repertoires were sequenced by different laboratories using diverse techniques, in order to increase sequencing depth and limit assay-specific biases. Between about 0.9 and 10 billion PBMCs per donor were obtained by leukapheresis.

Points the paper makes about the study in general: Because the study included only a small number of donors, the genetic and exposure-history diversity represented was limited. Clonotypes shared by all four sorted-subset donors showed higher generation probabilities than non-shared clonotypes. Rarefaction of sorted-subset datasets indicated incomplete sequencing despite the large sequencing depth. Estimated clonotype richness was generally larger for naive than for memory subsets. Sampling was limited to blood, and TCR repertoires in tissue likely differ from TCR repertoires in blood. Pairwise subsampling led to the expectation that sequencing depth would affect the degree of clonotype sharing among donors. Across a handful of donors, about 5% of naive CD4, around 3.3% of naive CD8, 2.3% of memory CD4, and roughly 0.4% of memory CD8 clonotypes were shared.

Donors were healthy HIV-negative adults with no recently reported acute infections or vaccinations. Every donor was a Caucasian adult living in Nashville, Tennessee, USA. CD4+ T cells were enriched by magnetic negative selection; naive cells were then positively selected on CD45RA, and the negative fraction formed the memory subset. After blood collection by leukapheresis, PBMCs were isolated using Ficoll-Histopaque density gradient centrifugation and then cryopreserved in the vapor phase of liquid nitrogen. Purity and quantity of every magnetically sorted T cell population were checked by analytical flow cytometry. Genomic DNA was isolated from every sorted fraction and measured by UV absorbance on a Nanodrop 2000c. TCR CDR3 regions were amplified from genomic DNA by multiplex PCR using the deep immunoSEQ assay. Extracted genomic DNA from each cell subset was spread evenly across all wells of several immunoSEQ 96-well plates, with each plate serving as a replicate. Each replicate PCR for sorted subsets received approximately 200 ng genomic DNA, equal to 28,000 or so T cell genomes. Purified libraries were measured with a Qubit 3.0 fluorometer, size-checked on a Bioanalyzer 2100, and measured again with the KAPA Library Quantification kit. Each immunoSEQ 96-well plate was sequenced on its own single-read 150-cycle Illumina NextSeq 550 flow cell. As for the authors' bioinformatics: The immunoSEQ output contained only junctional sequences without quality scores, so filtering could not match that applied to full-length reads. To assign V/J genes and CDR3, sequences were annotated using PyIR, a Python wrapper for IgBLAST v1.9, with IMGT germline references. Reads were removed for weak V/J assignments (E-value above 1e-6), missing CDR3, stop codons, out-of-frame junctions, or ambiguous translated residues. A V3J clonotype was defined by an identical inferred V gene, J gene, and CDR3 amino acid sequence. The percentage overlap between two repertoires was calculated by dividing the number of shared unique clonotypes by the size of the smaller repertoire. Richness of each repertoire was evaluated using RTK rarefaction, the Chao1 estimator, and Recon v2.1 estimates of unobserved clonotypes. Generation probabilities were computed with OLGA for all TCRbeta clonotypes obtained by the gDNA method from a handful of donors. TCRdb took over this immuneACCESS table, retaining in-frame rearrangements with V and J assigned. Such tables are incomplete; in checked studies, under half of the missing clones stem from an unresolved V gene, and the remainder is unexplained. V, J and clone size reflect that table, while D and trimming were determined from the DNA. Across this sample there are fewer than 1.4 million clones, with about 84% seen only once. Jointly, the top ten make up 0.5% to 0.65% of the sample.

V lost 3 bases and J lost 2 bases; the stretch between them is 12 bases long. Taken from the germline V gene (reference sequence), the CDR1 and CDR2 loops are SGHNT and YYREEE. CDR3 length: 14 amino acids, cysteine to phenylalanine. The CDR3 DNA has 42 bases and is translated from base 1. Worth noting for this clone: Its binding antigen is unknown. Base qualities are not at hand, and no much larger clone is one base apart.

This receptor was identified in a man younger than 35 in good health. Some clones in this sample may be carry-over from other donors' samples. The chain employs TRBV5-4 and TRBJ2-7; a tentative D match to TRBD2 spans 6 bases. Sequencing used memory CD4+ T cells from PBMCs. The label giving this sample's cell subset or site can be read as: CD45RA-negative fraction. CDR3 region: CASSSIAAPYEQYF. In nucleotide form, the sequence is TGTGCCAGCAGCTCCATAGCGGCACCCTACGAGCAGTACTTC.